The 6 T cell receptor beta chains in this list originate from one sample, sequenced in a study of T cells in localized non-small cell lung cancer. The method was immunoSEQ multiplex PCR; TCRdb's version includes in-frame clones alone and lacks a portion of them. The table lists some 24,000 clones, 80% to 95% of them singletons. Here the sequenced sample was peripheral blood, taken before any cancer treatment. The receptor source for this set is a woman aged 35 to 70 with stage I lung adenocarcinoma.

This clone was recorded once. The V gene is TRBV5-1, the J gene TRBJ2-2, with 9 bases identical to TRBD2. In germline, CDR1 is SGHRS, CDR2 YFSETQ. The CDR3 spans 16 residues. The V segment lost 4 bases and the J segment 4 bases; nucleotides outside the gene matches: 8. CDR3 bases: TGCGCCAGCAGCACCGTAGCGGGAGATAGCACCGGGGAGCTGTTTTTT. This sequence encodes CASSTVAGDSTGELFF.

The rearrangement links TRBV14 to TRBJ2-7, with D unclear. Germline V lookup: CDR1 SGHDN, CDR2 FVKESK. This CDR3 has 16 residues. With 1 base removed from V and 5 bases from J, the gap between germline ends came to 18 bases. In DNA form, the CDR3 reads TGTGCCAGCAGCCAAGTAGGATGGGTGTTGCCGAACGAGCAGTACTTC. It translates to CASSQVGWVLPNEQYF.

The chain carries TRBV30 and TRBJ2-2; 10 bases are a match to TRBD2. CDR3 length: 15 residues. The germline CDR1 and CDR2 sequences are GTSNPN and SVGIG (reference sequence). Trimming took 3 bases from V and 4 from J; bases not matched to a gene: 5. Written as DNA, the CDR3 is TGTGCCTGGAGGCCGGGACTAGCGCTCACCGGGGAGCTGTTTTTT. It encodes CAWRPGLALTGELFF.

The V and J genes are TRBV28 and TRBJ2-1, with TRBD2 identical over 12 bases. V was clipped by 6 bases and J by 5 bases; unmatched bases: 11. This CDR3 contains 17 residues. Germline V gene sequence: CDR1 MDHEN, CDR2 SYDVKM. CDR3 in amino acids: CASSRTLAGGQDNEQFF. In DNA form, the CDR3 reads TGTGCCAGCAGCCGAACACTAGCGGGAGGACAAGACAATGAGCAGTTCTTC.

V gene TRBV4-2 combines with J gene TRBJ2-1, with 10 bases matching TRBD2. V gave up 7 bases and J gave up 3 bases; unmatched junction bases: 6. This CDR3 is built from 15 residues. Germline V gene sequence: CDR1 LGHNA, CDR2 YNFKEQ. The CDR3 coding sequence is TGTGCCAGCAAGGCGAGCGGGAGGGGCTACAATGAGCAGTTCTTC. This gives the protein CASKASGRGYNEQFF.

This chain joins TRBV19 and TRBJ2-7, with 7 bases matching TRBD1. The CDR3 covers 13 residues. The junction had 4 bases not matched to a gene; V was cut back by 3 bases and J by 5 bases. Germline V gene sequence: CDR1 LNHDA, CDR2 SQIVND (reference sequence). CDR3 sequence: CASSMRQGDEQYF. The CDR3 DNA sequence: TGTGCCAGTAGTATGCGCCAGGGGGACGAGCAGTACTTC.